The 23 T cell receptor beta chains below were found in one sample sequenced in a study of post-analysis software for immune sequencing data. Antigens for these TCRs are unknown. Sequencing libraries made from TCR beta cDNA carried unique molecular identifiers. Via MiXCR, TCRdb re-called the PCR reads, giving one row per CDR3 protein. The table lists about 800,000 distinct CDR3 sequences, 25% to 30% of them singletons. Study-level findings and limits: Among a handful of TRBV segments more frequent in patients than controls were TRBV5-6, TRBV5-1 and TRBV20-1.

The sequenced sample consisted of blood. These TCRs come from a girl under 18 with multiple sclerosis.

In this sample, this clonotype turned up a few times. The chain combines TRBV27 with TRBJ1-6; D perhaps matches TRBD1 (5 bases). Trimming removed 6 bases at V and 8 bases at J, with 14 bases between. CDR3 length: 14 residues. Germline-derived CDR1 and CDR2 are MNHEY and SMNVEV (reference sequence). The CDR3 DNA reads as TGTGCCAGCAGGACGGCGGGGACCGATTCACCCCTCCACTTT. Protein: CASRTAGTDSPLHF.

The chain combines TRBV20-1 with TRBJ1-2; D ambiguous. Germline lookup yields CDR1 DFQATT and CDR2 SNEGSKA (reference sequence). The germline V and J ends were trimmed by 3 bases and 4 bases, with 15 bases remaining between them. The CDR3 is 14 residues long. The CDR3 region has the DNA TGCAGTGCTAGGCCCCTGGACGGTCCCTATGGCTACACCTTC. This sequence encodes CSARPLDGPYGYTF.

The CDR3 nucleotides are TGTGCCAGCAGCCATCCCTCCCACATCTTAACTAATGAAAAACTGTATTTT. Its translation is CASSHPSHILTNEKLYF. The chain carries TRBV6-6 and TRBJ2-3; no reliable D call. The CDR3 spans 17 residues. Germline V gene lookup returns CDR1 MNHNY and CDR2 SVGAGI (reference sequence). The germline V and J ends were trimmed by 6 bases and 14 bases, with 33 bases remaining between them.

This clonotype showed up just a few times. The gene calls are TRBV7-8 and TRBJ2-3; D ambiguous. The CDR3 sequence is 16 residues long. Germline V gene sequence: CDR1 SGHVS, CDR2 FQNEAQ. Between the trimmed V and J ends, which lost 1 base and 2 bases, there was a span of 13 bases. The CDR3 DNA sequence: TGTGCCAGCAGCTTAGTTATGTTACGGGTCACAGATACGCAGTATTTT. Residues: CASSLVMLRVTDTQYF.

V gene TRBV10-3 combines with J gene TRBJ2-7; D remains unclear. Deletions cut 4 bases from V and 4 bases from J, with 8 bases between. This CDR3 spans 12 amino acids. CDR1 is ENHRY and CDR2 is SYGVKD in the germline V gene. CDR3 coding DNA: TGTGCCATCAGTGGGTCCTTTTACGAGCAGTACTTC. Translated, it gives CAISGSFYEQYF.

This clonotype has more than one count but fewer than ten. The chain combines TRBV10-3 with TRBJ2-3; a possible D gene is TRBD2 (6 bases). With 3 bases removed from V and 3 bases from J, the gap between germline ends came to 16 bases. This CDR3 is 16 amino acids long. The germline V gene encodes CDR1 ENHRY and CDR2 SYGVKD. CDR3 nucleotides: TGTGCCATCAGTGAACCGGGACTCGCCAGAACAGATACGCAGTATTTT. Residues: CAISEPGLARTDTQYF.

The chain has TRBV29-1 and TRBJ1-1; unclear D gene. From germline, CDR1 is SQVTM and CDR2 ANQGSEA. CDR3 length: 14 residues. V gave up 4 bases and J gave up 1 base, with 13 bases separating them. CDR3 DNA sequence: TGCAGCGTTGGGGCGTTACCTTCGAACACTGAAGCTTTCTTT. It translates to CSVGALPSNTEAFF.

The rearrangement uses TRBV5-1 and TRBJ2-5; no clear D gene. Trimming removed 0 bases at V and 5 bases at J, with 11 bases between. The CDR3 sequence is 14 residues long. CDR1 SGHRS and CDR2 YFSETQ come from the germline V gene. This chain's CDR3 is CASSLEAPGETQYF. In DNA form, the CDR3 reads TGCGCCAGCAGCTTGGAGGCGCCCGGGGAGACCCAGTACTTC.

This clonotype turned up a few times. CDR3 protein: CASSQTGTNTDTQYF. The CDR3 DNA reads as TGTGCCAGCAGCCAGACCGGGACTAACACAGATACGCAGTATTTT. The J gene is TRBJ2-3, the V gene TRBV7-7; 7 bases are shared with TRBD2. V shed 5 bases and J 2 bases; nucleotides not matched to a gene: 7. CDR1 and CDR2 (germline): SSHAT, FNYEAQ (reference sequence). This CDR3 comprises 15 residues.

The CDR3 DNA reads TGCAGCGCCGCGCAGGGGGCGAGTGAAAAACTGTTTTTT. The encoded protein is CSAAQGASEKLFF. The chain couples TRBV29-1 to TRBJ1-4; 8 positions match TRBD1. The CDR3 extends over 13 amino acids. Germline lookup yields CDR1 SQVTM and CDR2 ANQGSEA. V was clipped by 7 bases and J by 7 bases; unmatched bases: 8.

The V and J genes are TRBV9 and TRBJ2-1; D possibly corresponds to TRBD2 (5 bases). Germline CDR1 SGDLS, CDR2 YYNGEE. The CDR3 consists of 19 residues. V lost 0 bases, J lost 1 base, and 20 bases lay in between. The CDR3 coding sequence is TGTGCCAGCAGCGTAGTCCCTACTAGTGGGCTAGGGTCCTACAATGAGCAGTTCTTC. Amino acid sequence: CASSVVPTSGLGSYNEQFF.

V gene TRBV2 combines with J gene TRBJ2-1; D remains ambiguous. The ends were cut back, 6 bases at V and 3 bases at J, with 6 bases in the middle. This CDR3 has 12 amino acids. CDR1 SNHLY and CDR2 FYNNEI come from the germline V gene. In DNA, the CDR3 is TGTGCCAGCAGGGTGGGCTACAATGAGCAGTTCTTC. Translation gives CASRVGYNEQFF.

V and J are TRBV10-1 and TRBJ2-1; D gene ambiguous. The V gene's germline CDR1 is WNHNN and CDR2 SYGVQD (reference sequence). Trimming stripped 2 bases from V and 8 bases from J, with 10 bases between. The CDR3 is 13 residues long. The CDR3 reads CASSENSFDEQFF. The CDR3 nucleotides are TGCGCCAGCAGTGAGAACAGTTTCGATGAGCAGTTCTTC.

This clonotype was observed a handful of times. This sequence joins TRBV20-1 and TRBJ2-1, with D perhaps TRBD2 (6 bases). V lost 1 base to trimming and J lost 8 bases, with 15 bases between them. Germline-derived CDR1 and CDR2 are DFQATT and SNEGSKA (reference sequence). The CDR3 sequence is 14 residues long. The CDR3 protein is CSARVTGEFHEQFF. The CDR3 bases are TGCAGTGCTAGAGTGACGGGAGAGTTCCATGAGCAGTTCTTC.

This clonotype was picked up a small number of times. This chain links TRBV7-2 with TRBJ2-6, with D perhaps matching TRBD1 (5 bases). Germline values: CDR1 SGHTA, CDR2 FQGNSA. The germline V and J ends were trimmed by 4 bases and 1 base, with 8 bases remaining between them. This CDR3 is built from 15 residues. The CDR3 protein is CASSSGMSGANVLTF. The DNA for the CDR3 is TGTGCCAGCAGCTCAGGGATGTCTGGGGCCAACGTCCTGACTTTC. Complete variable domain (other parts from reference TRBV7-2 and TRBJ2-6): GAGVSQSPSNKVTEKGKDVELRCDPISGHTALYWYRQSLGQGLEFLIYFQGNSAPDKSGLPSDRFSAERTGGSVSTLTIQRTQQEDSAVYLCASSSGMSGANVLTFGAGSRLTVL.

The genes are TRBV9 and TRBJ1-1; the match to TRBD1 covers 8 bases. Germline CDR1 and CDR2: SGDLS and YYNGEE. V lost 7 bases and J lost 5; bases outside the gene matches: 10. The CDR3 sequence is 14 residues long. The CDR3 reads CASGAGQGDTEAFF. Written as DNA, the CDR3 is TGTGCCAGCGGCGCCGGACAGGGAGATACTGAAGCTTTCTTT.

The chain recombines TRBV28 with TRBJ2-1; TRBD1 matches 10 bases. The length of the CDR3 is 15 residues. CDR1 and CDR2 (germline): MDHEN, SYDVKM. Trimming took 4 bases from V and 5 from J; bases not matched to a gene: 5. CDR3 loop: CASSSTGQGNNEQFF. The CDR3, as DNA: TGTGCCAGCAGTTCGACGGGACAGGGGAACAATGAGCAGTTCTTC.

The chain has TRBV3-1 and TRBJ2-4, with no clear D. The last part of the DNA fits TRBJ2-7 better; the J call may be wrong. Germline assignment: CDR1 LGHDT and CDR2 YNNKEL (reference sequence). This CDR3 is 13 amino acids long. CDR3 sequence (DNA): TGTGCCAGCAGCCAACAGATCTTCTACGAGCAGTACTTC. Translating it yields CASSQQIFYEQYF.

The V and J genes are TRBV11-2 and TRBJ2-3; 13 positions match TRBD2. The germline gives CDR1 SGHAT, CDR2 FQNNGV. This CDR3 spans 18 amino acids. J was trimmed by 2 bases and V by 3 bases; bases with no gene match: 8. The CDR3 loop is CASSFRRLAGGNTDTQYF. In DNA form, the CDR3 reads TGTGCCAGCAGCTTCCGCCGACTAGCGGGAGGTAACACAGATACGCAGTATTTT. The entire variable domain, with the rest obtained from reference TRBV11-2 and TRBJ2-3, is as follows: EAGVAQSPRYKIIEKRQSVAFWCNPISGHATLYWYQQILGQGPKLLIQFQNNGVVDDSQLPKDRFSAERLKGVDSTLKIQPAKLEDSAVYLCASSFRRLAGGNTDTQYFGPGTRLTVL.

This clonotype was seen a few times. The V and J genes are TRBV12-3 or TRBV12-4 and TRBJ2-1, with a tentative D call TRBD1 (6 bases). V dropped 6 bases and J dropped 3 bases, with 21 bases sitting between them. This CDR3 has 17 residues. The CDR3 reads CASSKTPTGISYNEQFF. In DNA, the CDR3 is TGTGCCAGCAGCAAGACCCCCACAGGGATCAGCTACAATGAGCAGTTCTTC.

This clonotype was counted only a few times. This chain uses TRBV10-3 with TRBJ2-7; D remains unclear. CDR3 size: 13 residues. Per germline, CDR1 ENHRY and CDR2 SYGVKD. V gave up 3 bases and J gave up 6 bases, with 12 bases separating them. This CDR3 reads CAISDSTLGEQYF. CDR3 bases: TGTGCCATCAGTGACTCGACCCTGGGCGAGCAGTACTTC.

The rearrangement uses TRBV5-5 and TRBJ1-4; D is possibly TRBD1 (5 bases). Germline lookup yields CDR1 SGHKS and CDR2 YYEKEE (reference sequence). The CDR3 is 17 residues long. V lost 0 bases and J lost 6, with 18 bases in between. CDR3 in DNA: TGTGCCAGCAGCTTGGCGGGACTCGTCGGTTCTTATGAAAAACTGTTTTTT. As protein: CASSLAGLVGSYEKLFF. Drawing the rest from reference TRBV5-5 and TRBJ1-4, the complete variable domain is DAGVTQSPTHLIKTRGQQVTLRCSPISGHKSVSWYQQVLGQGPQFIFQYYEKEERGRGNFPDRFSARQFPNYSSELNVNALLLGDSALYLCASSLAGLVGSYEKLFFGSGTQLSVL.

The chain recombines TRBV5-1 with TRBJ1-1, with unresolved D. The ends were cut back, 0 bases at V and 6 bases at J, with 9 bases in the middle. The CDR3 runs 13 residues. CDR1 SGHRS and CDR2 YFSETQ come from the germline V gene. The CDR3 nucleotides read TGCGCCAGCAGCTTGGCCCCTAACGCTGAAGCTTTCTTT. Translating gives CASSLAPNAEAFF.